The 20 T cell receptor beta chains listed next were all sequenced from one sample in a study of CD8 T cells in ankylosing spondylitis. The antigens of these receptors remain unknown. In TCRdb, the 5' RACE reads were re-called with MiXCR into one record per CDR3 protein. The table has about 750,000 distinct CDR3 sequences, around 20% seen once. Study findings and constraints: Blood from ankylosing spondylitis patients appeared to carry a characteristic roughly 8-variant TCR beta motif.

Source material: blood, either unsorted or a sorted T cell fraction (not recorded which). These receptors all stem from a male donor with ankylosing spondylitis.

V is TRBV6-2 or TRBV6-3 and J is TRBJ2-1, with D tentatively TRBD1 (5 bases). The CDR3 loop spans 14 amino acids. Germline values: CDR1 MNHEY, CDR2 SVGEGT. The V end lost 2 bases, the J end lost 5 bases, and 10 bases lay between the germline ends. The CDR3 spells CASSYRAGNNEQFF. CDR3 nucleotide sequence: TGTGCCAGCAGTTACCGGGCAGGGAACAATGAGCAGTTCTTC.

The rearrangement links TRBV7-2 to TRBJ2-7, with 8 bases fitting TRBD2. This CDR3 contains 15 residues. Germline V CDR1 and CDR2: SGHTA, FQGNSA. With 1 base clipped from V and 2 bases from J, the junction kept 4 bases outside the gene matches. The CDR3 loop reads CASSLVGTSPYEQYF. The CDR3 DNA follows: TGTGCCAGCAGCTTAGTTGGGACTAGTCCCTACGAGCAGTACTTC.

This sequence joins TRBV5-1 and TRBJ2-1, with TRBD1 matching over 10 bases. Per germline, CDR1 SGHRS and CDR2 YFSETQ. The CDR3 contains 15 residues. Unmatched junction bases numbered 8, after V lost 4 bases and J lost 7 bases. CDR3 nucleotide sequence: TGCGCCAGCAGCCCACGGACAGGGGGAGGGAATGAGCAGTTCTTC. It codes for CASSPRTGGGNEQFF.

The chain is built from TRBV5-1 and TRBJ2-1; 7 bases line up with TRBD2. The CDR3 spans 15 residues. The germline V gene has CDR1 SGHRS and CDR2 YFSETQ. The trim removed 2 bases at V and 5 bases at J, leaving 7 bases unmatched. CDR3 bases: TGCGCCAGCAGCTTACGGGGACTAAACGACAATGAGCAGTTCTTC. It translates to CASSLRGLNDNEQFF.

Only a few counts were recorded for this clonotype. The CDR3, as DNA: TGTGCCAGCAGTCGATCGGCGGGACGAGGCACCGGGGAGCTGTTTTTT. It yields the protein CASSRSAGRGTGELFF. The chain is built from TRBV25-1 and TRBJ2-2; perhaps TRBD2 as D (6 bases). The CDR3 spans 16 residues. V dropped 5 bases and J dropped 4 bases, with 17 bases sitting between them. Germline CDR1 is MGHDK and CDR2 is SYGVNS.

The chain couples TRBV20-1 to TRBJ2-3, with 7 bases that match TRBD1. Germline values: CDR1 DFQATT, CDR2 SNEGSKA (reference sequence). The CDR3 is 17 amino acids. With V trimmed by 5 bases and J by 5 bases, 19 bases remained unmatched. CDR3 nucleotides: TGCAGTGCTGTTGACAGGGCGCGGAAAAACTACGGAGATACGCAGTATTTT. This encodes CSAVDRARKNYGDTQYF.

CDR3 in amino acids: CSVGNSHYEQYF. CDR3 in DNA: TGCAGCGTTGGTAATAGCCACTACGAGCAGTACTTC. V is TRBV29-1 and J is TRBJ2-7; D is unresolved. From germline, CDR1 is SQVTM and CDR2 ANQGSEA. This CDR3 region has 12 residues. Trimming pared 4 bases from V and 3 bases from J, leaving 10 bases between.

The genes are TRBV3-1 and TRBJ2-7; 8 nucleotides line up with TRBD2. V dropped 4 bases and J dropped 2; count of bases not matched to a gene: 7. Per the germline V gene, CDR1 is LGHDT and CDR2 is YNNKEL (reference sequence). CDR3 length: 15 residues. The CDR3 sequence: CASSLGLASAYEQYF. The DNA for the CDR3 is TGTGCCAGCAGCCTCGGACTAGCTTCAGCCTACGAGCAGTACTTC.

V usage is TRBV28 and J usage is TRBJ2-1, with D unresolved. V lost 6 bases to trimming and J lost 2 bases, with 17 bases between them. The V gene's germline CDR1 is MDHEN and CDR2 SYDVKM. This CDR3 has 16 amino acids. DNA for the CDR3: TGTGCCAGCAGCCTCCTTGGAGACTCCACCTACAATGAGCAGTTCTTC. This gives the protein CASSLLGDSTYNEQFF.

CDR3 protein: CASSSISFSGELFF. The CDR3 region has the DNA TGTGCCAGCAGCTCGATTTCTTTTTCCGGGGAGCTGTTTTTT. The chain combines TRBV7-9 with TRBJ2-2; D unclear. There are 14 residues in the CDR3. CDR1 is SEHNR and CDR2 is FQNEAQ in the germline V gene (reference sequence). V was clipped by 4 bases and J by 6 bases, with 12 bases between them.

This clonotype occurred a few times. The V gene is TRBV4-1, the J gene TRBJ2-3; TRBD2 matches at 9 bases. This CDR3 comprises 16 residues. J lost 3 bases, V lost 1 base, and 5 bases had no gene match. Germline V CDR1 and CDR2: MGHRA, YSYEKL. CDR3 nucleotide sequence: TGCGCCAGCAGCCAAGCGGCTAGCGGGGTAACAGATACGCAGTATTTT. Protein: CASSQAASGVTDTQYF.

This chain links TRBV12-3 or TRBV12-4 with TRBJ2-1, with D perhaps matching TRBD1 (6 bases). Trimming shortened V by 3 bases and J by 9 bases, and 15 bases separated the two germline ends. The CDR3 loop spans 14 amino acids. This CDR3 is CASSLRGSGGEQFF. CDR3 nucleotides: TGTGCCAGCAGTTTGAGGGGGTCCGGAGGTGAGCAGTTCTTC.

The rearrangement links TRBV29-1 to TRBJ2-1; 7 bases map to TRBD2. CDR1 is SQVTM and CDR2 is ANQGSEA in the germline V gene. J gave up 2 bases and V 6 bases, and 4 bases lay outside the gene matches. This CDR3 is built from 13 residues. CDR3 sequence reads: CSVLSGTYNEQFF. CDR3 in DNA: TGCAGCGTACTAAGCGGGACCTACAATGAGCAGTTCTTC.

This clonotype has a handful of counts. V and J are TRBV5-1 and TRBJ1-1, with TRBD1 identical over 12 bases. The CDR3 has 17 amino acids. Trimming at V came to 4 bases and at J to 5 bases, leaving 12 bases not matched to a gene. The V gene's germline CDR1 is SGHRS and CDR2 YFSETQ. CDR3 in amino acids: CASSPGRDRGRETEAFF. The CDR3, as DNA: TGCGCCAGCAGCCCCGGTAGGGACAGGGGGCGTGAGACTGAAGCTTTCTTT.

The genes are TRBV4-3 and TRBJ2-7; D is uncertain. V was shortened by 0 bases and J by 1 base, with 10 bases between the two germline ends. Germline-derived CDR1 and CDR2 are LGHNA and YSLEER. This CDR3 spans 15 amino acids. Written as DNA, the CDR3 is TGCGCCAGCAGCCAAGACGAGACCGCGTCCTACGAGCAGTACTTC. Translated, it gives CASSQDETASYEQYF.

There are a few counts of this clonotype. This chain uses TRBV5-1 with TRBJ2-1; no firm D call. With 6 bases removed from V and 4 bases from J, the gap between germline ends came to 14 bases. Germline lookup yields CDR1 SGHRS and CDR2 YFSETQ. This CDR3 is 14 amino acids long. CDR3 DNA: TGCGCCAGCAAGGTCTCCGAAGGTTACAATGAGCAGTTCTTC. Its protein product is CASKVSEGYNEQFF.

In the case of this clonotype: A much more abundant neighbour one base away suggests this may be a read error. This chain joins TRBV12-3 or TRBV12-4 and TRBJ2-2; 9 bases map to TRBD1. The CDR3 runs 15 residues. This CDR3 is CARSLRTGDTGELFF. CDR3 nucleotide sequence: TGTGCCAGGAGTTTAAGGACAGGGGACACCGGGGAGCTGTTTTTT.

This clonotype appeared a few times. The chain couples TRBV4-1 to TRBJ2-7; either TRBD1 or TRBD2 may supply D (6 bases each). The CDR3 length is 14 residues. Germline V CDR1 and CDR2: MGHRA, YSYEKL. V lost 0 bases and J 6 bases, leaving 12 bases between the germline ends. CDR3 DNA: TGCGCCAGCAGCCAAGATCGGGGGCAGATCGAGCAGTACTTC. This encodes CASSQDRGQIEQYF.

This clonotype was recorded at least ten times. The chain is built from TRBV7-3 and TRBJ1-1; D gene unclear. The germline V gene encodes CDR1 SGHTA and CDR2 FQGTGA. The germline V and J ends were trimmed by 5 bases and 5 bases, with 18 bases remaining between them. The CDR3 length is 15 residues. This chain's CDR3 is CASSPRGGIRTEAFF. For the CDR3, the DNA is TGTGCCAGCAGCCCCCGGGGAGGGATAAGGACTGAAGCTTTCTTT. Full variable domain (outside the CDR3, taken from reference TRBV7-3 and TRBJ1-1): GAGVSQTPSNKVTEKGKYVELRCDPISGHTALYWYRQSLGQGPEFLIYFQGTGAADDSGLPNDRFFAVRPEGSVSTLKIQRTERGDSAVYLCASSPRGGIRTEAFFGQGTRLTVV.

The V gene is TRBV7-2, the J gene TRBJ2-7, with D perhaps matching TRBD1 (6 bases). Trimming removed 5 bases at V and 3 bases at J, with 14 bases between. Germline CDR1 is SGHTA and CDR2 is FQGNSA. CDR3 length equals 14 residues. Here the CDR3 DNA reads TGTGCCAGCAGCCCCCGGGACATGAACTACGAGCAGTACTTC. It encodes CASSPRDMNYEQYF.